This T cell receptor beta chain was captured by sequencing in a study of T cell responses to AZD1222 COVID-19 vaccine. The assay was immunoSEQ multiplex PCR, and TCRdb's table has in-frame clones only and misses some. The sample has about 120,000 clones, about 93% seen once. The source material was peripheral blood, sampled 28 days after the second dose of the MenACWY control vaccine. The sequence came from an adult who received the MenACWY meningococcal vaccine as a control.

The CDR3 DNA reads as TGTGCCAGTAGTCACGATAACACTGAAGCTTTCTTT. It encodes CASSHDNTEAFF. The chain recombines TRBV19 with TRBJ1-1, with D unresolved. The CDR3 spans 12 residues. Trimming removed 5 bases from V and 2 bases from J, with 6 bases in between. The germline V gene encodes CDR1 LNHDA and CDR2 SQIVND (reference sequence).